This is a list of T cell receptor beta chains from one sample in a study of blood T cell repertoires in COVID-19. The method was immunoSEQ multiplex PCR; TCRdb's version includes in-frame clones alone and lacks a portion of them. Altogether under 100,000 clones are present, 81% being singletons, with the ten largest covering nearly 25%. Sequenced material: peripheral blood. Source of these receptors: a man older than 75 with active or convalescent COVID-19. CDR3s leave out the opening cysteine and the closing phenylalanine or tryptophan. Each record gives: CDR3 protein, V gene, clone size, J gene. Clone size, where shown, is once, few, many, or a class for clones that have expanded.

ASSLRSSTDTQY	TRBV11-3	once	TRBJ2-3
ASSFNPGRLKAEAF	TRBV7-9	.	TRBJ1-1
ASSLGTEGSYNSPLH	TRBV7-9	.	TRBJ1-6
ASSYRRDRANVLT	TRBV6-5	.	TRBJ2-6
ASSSSQGYEQY	TRBV7-3	.	TRBJ2-7
AISETEIYYT	TRBV10-3	.	TRBJ1-2
ASSPRQGDTGELF	TRBV18	.	TRBJ2-2
ASSTQDRPPYEQY	TRBV2	.	TRBJ2-7
ASTTQWGNQPQH	TRBV19	.	TRBJ1-5
ATSTGRRRNTEAF	TRBV5-6	.	TRBJ1-1
ASSLDQRQETQY	TRBV5-6	.	TRBJ2-5
ASSEQSAGDNYGYT	TRBV2	.	TRBJ1-2
ASTPGTGAYEQY	TRBV19	.	TRBJ2-7
ASSPRTGWGTGELF	TRBV14	.	TRBJ2-2
ASSFFGQAADTQY	TRBV28	.	TRBJ2-3
ASSYSEAGGHNEQF	TRBV6-2/TRBV6-3	.	TRBJ2-1
ASNSGTGFSYT	TRBV28	.	TRBJ1-2
ASMKGDRDYGYT	TRBV6-5	.	TRBJ1-2
SASSGTGVYGYT	TRBV20-1	.	TRBJ1-2
ASSLSPGGVSQPQH	TRBV4-3	.	TRBJ1-5
ASTSGADTQY	TRBV3-1/TRBV3-2	.	TRBJ2-3
ASSHPTGETAF	TRBV3-1/TRBV3-2	.	TRBJ1-1
ASTRQFPGELF	TRBV6-5	.	TRBJ2-2
ASSPEGGDTQY	TRBV7-7	.	TRBJ2-3
ASSFSGTTGNEQF	TRBV5-1	.	TRBJ2-1
ASSLQTGGNEQY	TRBV5-1	.	TRBJ2-7
ASSKLCAVKQPQH	TRBV21-1	once	TRBJ1-5
ASSFPGGASEQY	TRBV5-6	.	TRBJ2-7
ASSGQGIGTEAF	TRBV6-2/TRBV6-3	.	TRBJ1-1
ATSPNRDSTDTQY	TRBV15	.	TRBJ2-3
AWSSGENSPLH	TRBV30	.	TRBJ1-6
ASTQQGNQPQH	TRBV12-3/TRBV12-4	.	TRBJ1-5
ASSMNEQGTDTQY	TRBV19	.	TRBJ2-3
ARQMRAGAGSPLH	TRBV14	.	TRBJ1-6
ASSRQGPSSGANVLT	TRBV14	.	TRBJ2-6
ASSFGGGGYGYT	TRBV5-4	.	TRBJ1-2
ASSTGTGVAYNSPLH	TRBV5-1	.	TRBJ1-6
ASSERRGSGNEQF	TRBV7-2	.	TRBJ2-1
ASSLAGTRIADTQY	TRBV5-5	.	TRBJ2-3
ASSQKKGQGLYEQY	TRBV23-1	.	TRBJ2-7
ASSPSTTGDGYT	TRBV5-1	once	TRBJ1-2
ASREGGSDTQY	TRBV5-1	.	TRBJ2-3
ASSIPGGGSDTQY	TRBV9	.	TRBJ2-3